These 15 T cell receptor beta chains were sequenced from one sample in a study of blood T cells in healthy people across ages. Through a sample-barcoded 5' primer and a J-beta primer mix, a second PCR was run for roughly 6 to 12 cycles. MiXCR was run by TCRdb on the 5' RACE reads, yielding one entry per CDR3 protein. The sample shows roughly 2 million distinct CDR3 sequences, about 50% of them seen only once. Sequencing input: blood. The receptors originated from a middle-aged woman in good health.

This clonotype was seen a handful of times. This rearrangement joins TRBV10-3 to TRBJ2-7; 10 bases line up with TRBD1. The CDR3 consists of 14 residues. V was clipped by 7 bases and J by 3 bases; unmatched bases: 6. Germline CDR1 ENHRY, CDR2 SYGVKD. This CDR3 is CAIMVGQGVYEQYF. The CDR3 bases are TGTGCCATCATGGTTGGACAGGGGGTCTACGAGCAGTACTTC.

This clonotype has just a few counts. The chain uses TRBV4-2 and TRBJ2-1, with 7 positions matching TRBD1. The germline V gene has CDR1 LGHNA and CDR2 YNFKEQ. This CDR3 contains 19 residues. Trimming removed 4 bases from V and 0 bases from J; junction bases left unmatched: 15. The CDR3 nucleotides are TGTGCCAGCAGCCCCCTCCCCACGACAGGGCTCGGCTCCTACAATGAGCAGTTCTTC. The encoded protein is CASSPLPTTGLGSYNEQFF.

The CDR3 nucleotides are TGTGCCAGCTCACCAGGGGGACAGGGGGAAGAGACCCAGTACTTC. Translated: CASSPGGQGEETQYF. The rearrangement joins TRBV18 to TRBJ2-4; 11 positions match TRBD1. The J call may be faulty, since TRBJ2-5 better matches the DNA end. Germline V CDR1 and CDR2: KGHSH, LQKENI. The CDR3 runs 15 residues.

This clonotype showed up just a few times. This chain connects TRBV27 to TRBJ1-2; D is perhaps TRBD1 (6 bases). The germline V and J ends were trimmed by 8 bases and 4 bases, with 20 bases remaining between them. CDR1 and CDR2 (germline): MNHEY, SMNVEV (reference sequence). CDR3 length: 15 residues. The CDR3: CASCTHPGVTYGYTF. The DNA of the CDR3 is TGTGCCAGCTGCACACACCCAGGGGTTACCTATGGCTACACCTTC.

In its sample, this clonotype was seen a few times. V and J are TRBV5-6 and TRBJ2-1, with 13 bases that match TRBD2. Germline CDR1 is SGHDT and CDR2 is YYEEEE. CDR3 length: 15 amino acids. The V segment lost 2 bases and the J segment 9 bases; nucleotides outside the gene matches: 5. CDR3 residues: CASSFGLAGVSEQFF. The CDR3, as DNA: TGTGCCAGCAGCTTCGGACTAGCGGGGGTTAGTGAGCAGTTCTTC. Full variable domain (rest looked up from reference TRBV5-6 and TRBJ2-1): DAGVTQSPTHLIKTRGQQVTLRCSPKSGHDTVSWYQQALGQGPQFIFQYYEEEERQRGNFPDRFSGHQFPNYSSELNVNALLLGDSALYLCASSFGLAGVSEQFFGPGTRLTVL.

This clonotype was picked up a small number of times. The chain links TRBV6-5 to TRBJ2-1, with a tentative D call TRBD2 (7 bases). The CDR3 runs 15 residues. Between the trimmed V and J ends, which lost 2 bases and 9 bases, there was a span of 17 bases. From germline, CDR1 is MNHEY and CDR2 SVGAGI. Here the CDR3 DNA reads TGTGCCAGCAGTTACCCCTCGTCGGGGGGCGCTGAGCAGTTCTTC. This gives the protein CASSYPSSGGAEQFF.

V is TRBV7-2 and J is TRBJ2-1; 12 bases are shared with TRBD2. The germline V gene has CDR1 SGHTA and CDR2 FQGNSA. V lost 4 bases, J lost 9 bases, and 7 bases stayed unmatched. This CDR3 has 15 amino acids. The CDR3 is CASSYRTSGAPEQFF. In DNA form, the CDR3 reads TGTGCCAGCAGCTACCGGACTAGCGGGGCCCCTGAGCAGTTCTTC.

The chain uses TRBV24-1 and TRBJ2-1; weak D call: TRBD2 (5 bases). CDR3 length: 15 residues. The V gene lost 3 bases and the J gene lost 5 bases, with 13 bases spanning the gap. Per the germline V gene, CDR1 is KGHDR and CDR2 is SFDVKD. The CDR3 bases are TGTGCCACCAGTGATGCGGGCCGACGAAACAATGAGCAGTTCTTC. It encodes CATSDAGRRNNEQFF.

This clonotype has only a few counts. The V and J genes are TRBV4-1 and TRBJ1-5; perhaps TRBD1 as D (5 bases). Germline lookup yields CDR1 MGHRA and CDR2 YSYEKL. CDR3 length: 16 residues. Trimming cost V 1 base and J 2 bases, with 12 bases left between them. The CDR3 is CASSQGATGGNQPQHF. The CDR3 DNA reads TGCGCCAGCAGCCAAGGGGCAACGGGGGGCAATCAGCCCCAGCATTTT.

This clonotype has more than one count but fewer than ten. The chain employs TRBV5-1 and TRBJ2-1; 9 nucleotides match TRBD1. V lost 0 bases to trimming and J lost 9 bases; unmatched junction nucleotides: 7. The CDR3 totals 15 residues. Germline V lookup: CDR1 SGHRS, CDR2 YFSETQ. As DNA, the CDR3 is TGCGCCAGCAGCTTGGGGACAGGGGCCGGTGGTGAGCAGTTCTTC. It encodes CASSLGTGAGGEQFF.

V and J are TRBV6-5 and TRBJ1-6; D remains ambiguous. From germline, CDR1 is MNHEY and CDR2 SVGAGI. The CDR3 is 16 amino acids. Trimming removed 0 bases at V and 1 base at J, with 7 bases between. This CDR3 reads CASSYSSGSYNSPLHF. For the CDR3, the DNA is TGTGCCAGCAGTTACTCTTCCGGATCCTATAATTCACCCCTCCACTTT.

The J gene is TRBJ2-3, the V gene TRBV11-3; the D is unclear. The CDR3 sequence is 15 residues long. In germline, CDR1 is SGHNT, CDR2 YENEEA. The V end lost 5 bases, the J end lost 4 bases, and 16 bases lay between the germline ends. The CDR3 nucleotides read TGTGCCAGCAGCCGAAACTCGCAGTTTGCAGATACGCAGTATTTT. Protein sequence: CASSRNSQFADTQYF. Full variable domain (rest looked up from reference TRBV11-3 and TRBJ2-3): EAGVVQSPRYKIIEKKQPVAFWCNPISGHNTLYWYLQNLGQGPELLIRYENEEAVDDSQLPKDRFSAERLKGVDSTLKIQPAELGDSAVYLCASSRNSQFADTQYFGPGTRLTVL.

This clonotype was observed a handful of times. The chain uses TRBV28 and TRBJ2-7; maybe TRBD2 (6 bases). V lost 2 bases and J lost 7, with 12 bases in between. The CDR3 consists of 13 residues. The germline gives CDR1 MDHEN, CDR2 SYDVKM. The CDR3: CASSLIRGSEQYF. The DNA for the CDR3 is TGTGCCAGCAGTTTAATCCGGGGGTCTGAGCAGTACTTC.

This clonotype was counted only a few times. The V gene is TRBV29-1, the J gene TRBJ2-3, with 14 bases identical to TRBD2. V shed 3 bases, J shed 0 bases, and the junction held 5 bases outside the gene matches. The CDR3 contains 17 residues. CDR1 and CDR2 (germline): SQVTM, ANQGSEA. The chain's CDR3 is CSVDGTSGGLSTDTQYF. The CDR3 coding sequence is TGCAGCGTTGACGGGACTAGCGGGGGACTTAGCACAGATACGCAGTATTTT.

The CDR3 DNA reads TGCGCCAGCAGCCGTTTGCAGGGGCATGAGCAGTTCTTC. Residues: CASSRLQGHEQFF. The V gene is TRBV5-1, the J gene TRBJ2-1, with D perhaps matching TRBD1 (6 bases). V lost 4 bases and J lost 8, with 13 bases in between. Germline CDR1 and CDR2: SGHRS and YFSETQ. This CDR3 has 13 amino acids.